This T cell receptor (beta chain) was sequenced in a study of blood T cell repertoires in COVID-19. The method was immunoSEQ multiplex PCR; TCRdb's version includes in-frame clones alone and lacks a portion of them. The sample contains more than 250,000 clones, less than 90% of which appear only once. Trimming took 6 bases from V and 8 from J; bases not matched to a gene: 9. Per germline, CDR1 SEHNR and CDR2 FQNEAQ (reference sequence). The CDR3 is 13 amino acids. The chain is built from TRBV7-9 and TRBJ1-2; TRBD1 matches at 7 bases. Sequencing was carried out using peripheral blood. This receptor was taken from a man between 60 and 70 years old who had recovered from COVID-19. The CDR3 coding sequence is TGTGCCAGCAGAAAACAGGGGAGCGGCGGCTACACCTTC. This translates into CASRKQGSGGYTF.